This record looks at one T cell receptor beta chain sequence and its context. Its cognate antigen has yet to be identified. No qualities accompany the bases; no much larger clone lies one base away. TCR CDR3 regions were amplified from genomic DNA by multiplex PCR using the deep immunoSEQ assay. Genomic DNA extracted from each cell subset was distributed evenly over all wells of several immunoSEQ 96-well plates, and each plate served as one replicate. Each replicate PCR for sorted subsets received about 210 ng genomic DNA, equal to about 30,000 T cell genomes. Purified libraries were quantified with a Qubit 3.0 fluorometer, sized on a Bioanalyzer 2100, and re-quantified with the KAPA Library Quantification kit. Each immunoSEQ 96-well plate was sequenced on its own single-read 150-cycle Illumina NextSeq 550 flow cell. The original methods were these. Because only junctional sequences without quality scores were contained in the immunoSEQ output, filtering matching that applied to full-length reads could not be performed. To assign V/J genes and CDR3, sequences were annotated against IMGT germline references using PyIR, a Python wrapper for IgBLAST v1.9. Reads were filtered out if the reads had weak V/J assignments (E-value above 1e-6), no CDR3, stop codons, out-of-frame junctions, or ambiguous translated residues. V3J clonotypes were defined as sequences sharing an identical inferred V gene, J gene, and CDR3 amino acid sequence. Percentage overlap between repertoires was computed as shared unique clonotypes divided by the size of the smaller repertoire. RTK rarefaction, the Chao1 estimator, and Recon v2.1 estimates of unobserved clonotypes were used to assess repertoire richness. Generation probabilities were computed with OLGA for all TCRbeta clonotypes obtained by the gDNA method from several donors. Sourced from immuneACCESS, this table was stored by TCRdb with only in-frame sequences that have V and J called. A share of the clones is absent; for the studies checked, an unresolved V gene accounts for under half, and the remainder has no known explanation. D and trimming were read from the DNA, whereas the V and J calls and clone size are those reported in that table. The sample profile shows 2 million to 3 million clones; just over 90% of them were found once. The top ten constitute 0.11% to 0.15% of the sample.

Healthy HIV-negative adults with no recently reported acute infections or vaccinations were included as donors. Only Caucasian adults living in Nashville, Tennessee, USA were represented among the donors. CD4+ T cells were enriched by magnetic negative selection, after which naive cells were positively selected on CD45RA and the negative fraction was taken as the memory subset. Blood was obtained by leukapheresis, after which PBMCs were separated by Ficoll-Histopaque density gradient centrifugation and cryopreserved in liquid nitrogen vapor phase. Analytical flow cytometry was used to check the purity and quantity of each magnetically sorted T cell population. Each sorted fraction had its genomic DNA isolated and then quantified by UV absorbance on a Nanodrop 2000c. This record comes from a study of shared clonotypes between healthy human individuals (dated by TCRdb to about 2020). Regarding the complete study: The cohort included a few men and a couple of women between 18 and 49 years of age. For each donor, CD4 naive and CD4 memory were each given three plates, CD8 naive was given two plates, and CD8 memory was given one plate. Each donor's leukapheresis produced roughly between roughly 0.85 and 9 billion PBMCs. To increase sequencing depth and limit assay-specific biases, different laboratories used diverse techniques to prepare libraries and sequence TCR repertoires. The study deeply sequenced blood TCR repertoires of about 5 healthy adults to estimate repertoire size and the extent of clonotype sharing between individuals. Study-wide conclusions, independent of this receptor: When a handful of donors were compared, the shared fraction of clonotypes was 5% to 6.5% for naive CD4, 3.5% for naive CD8, roughly 2.3% for memory CD4, and 0.3% to 0.5% for memory CD8. The small number of donors limited the genetic and exposure-history diversity represented. Sampling was restricted to blood, and TCR repertoires in tissue are likely to differ from TCR repertoires in blood. Incomplete sequencing was indicated by rarefaction of sorted-subset datasets, despite the large sequencing depth. Pairwise subsampling led to the expectation that sequencing depth would affect the degree of clonotype sharing among donors. Clonotypes shared by all four sorted-subset donors showed higher generation probabilities than non-shared clonotypes. Naive subsets generally had larger estimated clonotype richness than memory subsets.

The receptor was isolated from a man aged 18 to 29 in good health. Specimen: naive CD4+ T cells sorted from blood. This specimen's cell subset or site label, per the study, means: CD45RA+ positively selected.

In nucleotide form, the sequence is TGTGCCAGCAGCTCCCAAGTTCCGACAGGGGATGGCTACACCTTC. Its protein is CASSSQVPTGDGYTF. Recombination connected TRBV7-9 to TRBJ1-2; TRBD1 lines up with 8 middle nucleotides. The germline V gene (reference sequence) gives CDR1 as SEHNR and CDR2 as FQNEAQ. Trimming leaves V shorter by 4 bases and J shorter by 6 bases, with the junction holding 10 bases beyond the gene matches. The CDR3 goes from the cysteine to the phenylalanine over 15 residues. Only the CDR3 part of the read is kept: 45 bases, read in frame from the first base.